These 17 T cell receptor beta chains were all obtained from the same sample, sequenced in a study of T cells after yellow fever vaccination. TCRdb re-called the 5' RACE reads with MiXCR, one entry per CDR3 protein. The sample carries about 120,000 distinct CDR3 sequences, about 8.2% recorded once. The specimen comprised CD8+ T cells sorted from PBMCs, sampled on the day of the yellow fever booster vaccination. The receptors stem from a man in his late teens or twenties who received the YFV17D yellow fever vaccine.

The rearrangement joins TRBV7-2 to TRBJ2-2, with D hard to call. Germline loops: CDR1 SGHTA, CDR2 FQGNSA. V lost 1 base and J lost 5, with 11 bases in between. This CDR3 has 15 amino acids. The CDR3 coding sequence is TGTGCCAGCAGCTTAGTGGCTTTCAATACCGGGGAGCTGTTTTTT. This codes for CASSLVAFNTGELFF.

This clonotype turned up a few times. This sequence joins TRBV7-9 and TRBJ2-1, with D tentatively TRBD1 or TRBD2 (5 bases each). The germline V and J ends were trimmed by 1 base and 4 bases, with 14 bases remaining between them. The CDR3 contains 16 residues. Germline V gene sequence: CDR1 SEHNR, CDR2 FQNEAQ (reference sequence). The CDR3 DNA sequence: TGTGCCAGCAGCTTAGATCAGGGTTCGGGGTACAATGAGCAGTTCTTC. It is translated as CASSLDQGSGYNEQFF.

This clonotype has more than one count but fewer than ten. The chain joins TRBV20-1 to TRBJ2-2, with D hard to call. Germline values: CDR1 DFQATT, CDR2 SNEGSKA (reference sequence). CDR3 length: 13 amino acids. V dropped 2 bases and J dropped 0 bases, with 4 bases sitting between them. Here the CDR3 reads CSARQTNTGELFF. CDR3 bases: TGCAGTGCTAGACAGACGAACACCGGGGAGCTGTTTTTT.

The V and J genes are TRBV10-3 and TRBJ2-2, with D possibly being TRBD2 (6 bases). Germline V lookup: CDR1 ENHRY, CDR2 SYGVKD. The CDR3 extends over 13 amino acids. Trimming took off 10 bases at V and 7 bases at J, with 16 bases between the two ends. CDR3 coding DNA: TGTGCCACACTGGGACTTAGTATCGGGGAGCTGTTTTTT. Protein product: CATLGLSIGELFF.

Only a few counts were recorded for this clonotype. CDR3: CSLAGTASYNEQFF. CDR3 coding DNA: TGCAGCTTAGCCGGGACGGCAAGTTACAATGAGCAGTTCTTC. The rearrangement joins TRBV29-1 to TRBJ2-1, with D perhaps given as TRBD1 or TRBD2 (5 bases each). The CDR3 runs 14 residues. Per germline, CDR1 SQVTM and CDR2 ANQGSEA. V lost 8 bases to trimming and J lost 4 bases, with 18 bases between them.

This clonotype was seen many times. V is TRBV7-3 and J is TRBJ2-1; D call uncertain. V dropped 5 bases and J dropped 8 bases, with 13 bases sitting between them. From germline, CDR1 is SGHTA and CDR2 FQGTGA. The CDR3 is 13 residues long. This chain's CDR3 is CASSLNPSDEQFF. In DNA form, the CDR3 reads TGTGCCAGCAGCCTAAATCCTAGTGATGAGCAGTTCTTC.

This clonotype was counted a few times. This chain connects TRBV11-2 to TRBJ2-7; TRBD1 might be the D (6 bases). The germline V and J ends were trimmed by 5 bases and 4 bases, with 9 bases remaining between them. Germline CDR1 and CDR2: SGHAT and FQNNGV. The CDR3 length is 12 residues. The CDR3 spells CASSATGYEQYF. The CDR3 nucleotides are TGTGCCAGCAGCGCCACAGGGTACGAGCAGTACTTC.

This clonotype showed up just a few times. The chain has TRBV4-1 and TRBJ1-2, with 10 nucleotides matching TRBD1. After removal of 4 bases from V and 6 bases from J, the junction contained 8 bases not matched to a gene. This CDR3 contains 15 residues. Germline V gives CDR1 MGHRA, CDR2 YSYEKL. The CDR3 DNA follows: TGCGCCAGCAGCCCGGGACAGGGGATAGCGAATGGCTACACCTTC. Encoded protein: CASSPGQGIANGYTF.

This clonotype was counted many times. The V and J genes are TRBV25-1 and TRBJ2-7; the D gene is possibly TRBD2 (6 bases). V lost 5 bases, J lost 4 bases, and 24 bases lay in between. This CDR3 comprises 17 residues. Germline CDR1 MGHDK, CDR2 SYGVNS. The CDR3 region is CASSPTLTDLAIYEQYF. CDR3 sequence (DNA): TGTGCCAGCAGTCCGACCCTCACTGACCTAGCGATTTACGAGCAGTACTTC.

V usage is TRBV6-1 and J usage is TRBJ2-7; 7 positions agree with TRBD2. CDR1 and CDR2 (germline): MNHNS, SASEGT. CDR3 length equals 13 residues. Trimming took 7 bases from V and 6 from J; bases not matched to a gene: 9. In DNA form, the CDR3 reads TGTGCCAGCAACTTAAGGGGAGGGGTCGAGCAGTACTTC. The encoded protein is CASNLRGGVEQYF.

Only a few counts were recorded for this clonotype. CDR3 nucleotide sequence: TGTGCCACCACGGGGCAGAGCTCCTACGAGCAGTACTTC. Translated: CATTGQSSYEQYF. The chain joins TRBV3-1 to TRBJ2-7; D is tentatively TRBD1 or TRBD2 (5 bases each). Germline-derived CDR1 and CDR2 are LGHDT and YNNKEL (reference sequence). The CDR3 loop spans 13 amino acids. V lost 10 bases, J lost 0 bases, and 13 bases lay in between.

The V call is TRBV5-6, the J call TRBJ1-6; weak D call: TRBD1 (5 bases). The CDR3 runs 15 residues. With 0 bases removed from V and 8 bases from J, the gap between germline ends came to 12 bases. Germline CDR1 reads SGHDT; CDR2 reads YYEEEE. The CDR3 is CASSLAARGDSPLHF. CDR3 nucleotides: TGTGCCAGCAGCTTGGCTGCCCGAGGGGATTCACCCCTCCACTTT.

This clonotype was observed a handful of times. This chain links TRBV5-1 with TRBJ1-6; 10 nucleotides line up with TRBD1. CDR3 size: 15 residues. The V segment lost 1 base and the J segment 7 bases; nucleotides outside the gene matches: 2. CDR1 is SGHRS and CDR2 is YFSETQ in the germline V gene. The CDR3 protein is CASSLTGQGNSPLHF. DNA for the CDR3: TGCGCCAGCAGCTTGACGGGACAGGGGAATTCACCCCTCCACTTT. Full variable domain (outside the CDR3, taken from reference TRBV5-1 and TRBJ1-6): KAGVTQTPRYLIKTRGQQVTLSCSPISGHRSVSWYQQTPGQGLQFLFEYFSETQRNKGNFPGRFSGRQFSNSRSEMNVSTLELGDSALYLCASSLTGQGNSPLHFGNGTRLTVT.

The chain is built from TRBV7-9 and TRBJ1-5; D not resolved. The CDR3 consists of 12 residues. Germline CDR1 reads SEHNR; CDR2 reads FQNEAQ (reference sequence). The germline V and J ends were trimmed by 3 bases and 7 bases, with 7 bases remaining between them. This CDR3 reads CASSFGGQPQHF. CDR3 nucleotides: TGTGCCAGCAGCTTCGGTGGACAGCCCCAGCATTTT.

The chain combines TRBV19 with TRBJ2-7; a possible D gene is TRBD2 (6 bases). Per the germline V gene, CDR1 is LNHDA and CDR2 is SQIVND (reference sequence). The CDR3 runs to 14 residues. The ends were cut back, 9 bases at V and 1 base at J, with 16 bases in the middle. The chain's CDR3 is CASRAGLGSYEQYF. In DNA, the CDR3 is TGTGCCAGCAGAGCGGGCCTCGGGTCCTACGAGCAGTACTTC.

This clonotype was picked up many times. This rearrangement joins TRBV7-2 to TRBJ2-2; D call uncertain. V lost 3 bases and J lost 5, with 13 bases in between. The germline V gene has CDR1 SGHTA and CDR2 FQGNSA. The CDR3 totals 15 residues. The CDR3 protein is CASSFQPAATGELFF. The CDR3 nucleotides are TGTGCCAGCAGCTTTCAGCCGGCCGCGACCGGGGAGCTGTTTTTT.

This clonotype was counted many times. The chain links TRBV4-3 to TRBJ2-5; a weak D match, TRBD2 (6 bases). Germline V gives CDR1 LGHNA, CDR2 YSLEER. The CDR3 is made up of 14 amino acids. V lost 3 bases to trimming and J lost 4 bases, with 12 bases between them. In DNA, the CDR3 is TGCGCCAGCAGCCACGGCGGGATATCAGAGACCCAGTACTTC. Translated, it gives CASSHGGISETQYF.